This T cell receptor beta chain is drawn from a study of regulatory T cells in long-lasting Graves disease. Study overall: Over-5-year antithyroid drug use with positive TSH receptor antibodies defined persistent Graves' disease in the study. The study's findings and limits: Sharing of public clonotypes was greater in persistent patients (about 2,700) than in new patients (about 970). Examination was confined to peripheral blood, excluding thyroid tissue.

The time point: persistent/refractory GD, antithyroid drugs over 5 years with positive TRAb. After RNA was extracted from PBMCs, the TCR library was made from it. Germline values: CDR1 DFQATT, CDR2 SNEGSKA (reference sequence). V lost 6 bases to trimming and J lost 1 base; unmatched junction nucleotides: 14. The length of the CDR3 is 16 residues. Libraries of TCR beta came from iRepertoire HTBI primers plus Arm-PCR of CDR3 regions. TCRdb re-called the multiplex PCR reads through MiXCR, storing one row per CDR3 protein. The sample lists more than 650,000 distinct CDR3 sequences; about 32% were seen once. This clonotype was seen just once. The antigen is not known.

The V and J genes are TRBV20-1 and TRBJ1-1; 7 bases align to TRBD1. The origin of this receptor is a female donor with Graves disease. The sequences come from peripheral blood mononuclear cells (PBMCs), collected when the disease was refractory, from a patient treated with antithyroid drugs. Here the CDR3 reads CSAKPARGQTNTEAFF. The CDR3 DNA sequence: TGCAGTGCCAAGCCCGCCCGGGGACAGACGAACACTGAAGCTTTCTTT.